The rows below give T cell receptor beta chains drawn from one sample of a study of cytomegalovirus exposure and HLA in healthy donors. Sequencing was performed with immunoSEQ multiplex PCR; in TCRdb, only in-frame clones are kept and a portion is missing. The data contain approximately 190,000 clones, 87% of them singletons. The sequencing sample was made of PBMCs. Receptor source: a man between 25 and 39 years old in good health and CMV-seronegative. The CDR3 runs from the conserved cysteine through the conserved F or W. The D gene is left open where the match is weak. Only some rows state a clone size, as once, few, many or a class for expanded clones.

size	D	J	V	CDR3	DNA
-	-	TRBJ1-1	TRBV10-3	CATGGLNTEAFF	TGTGCTACGGGGGGATTGAACACTGAAGCTTTCTTT
-	-	TRBJ2-2	TRBV11-3	CASSLLNTGELFF	TGTGCCAGCAGCTTACTCAACACCGGGGAGCTGTTTTTT
-	TRBD1	TRBJ1-1	TRBV6-5	CASRLTGGAEAFF	TGTGCCAGCAGGCTCACAGGGGGCGCTGAAGCTTTCTTT
once	TRBD1	TRBJ2-6	TRBV6-1	CASSDLGGRGANGLTF	TGTGCCAGCAGTGATCTAGGGGGCCGTGGGGCCAACGGCCTGACTTTC
-	-	TRBJ1-2	TRBV28	CASSLAAANYGYTF	TGTGCCAGCAGTTTGGCGGCAGCTAACTATGGCTACACCTTC
-	TRBD1	TRBJ2-2	TRBV10-3	CAISEPGQGRTGELFF	TGTGCCATCAGTGAGCCGGGACAGGGGCGAACCGGGGAGCTGTTTTTT
-	-	TRBJ2-3	TRBV7-9	CASSWSGQPTDTQYF	TGTGCCAGCAGCTGGAGCGGACAGCCTACAGATACGCAGTATTTT
-	-	TRBJ2-7	TRBV6-6	CASSFRDTAYEQYF	TGTGCCAGCAGTTTTCGGGACACGGCCTACGAGCAGTACTTC
-	-	TRBJ2-7	TRBV5-1	CASSLLSGPSSHEQYF	TGCGCCAGCAGCTTGCTGTCAGGGCCGAGCTCCCACGAGCAGTACTTC
-	TRBD1	TRBJ2-5	TRBV7-9	CSSSHTDRGWRQETQYF	TGTTCCAGCAGCCATACGGACAGGGGATGGAGGCAAGAGACCCAGTACTTC
-	TRBD2	TRBJ2-5	TRBV5-1	CASSLIAGGPLETQYF	TGCGCCAGCAGCTTGATAGCGGGAGGGCCGTTGGAGACCCAGTACTTC
few	TRBD2	TRBJ2-7	TRBV4-1	CASSQTSGAYEQYF	TGCGCCAGCAGCCAGACTAGCGGCGCCTACGAGCAGTACTTC
-	-	TRBJ2-5	TRBV28	CASSEETQYF	TGTGCCAGCAGTGAGGAGACCCAGTACTTC
-	-	TRBJ1-1	TRBV6-5	CASRGGIPTEAFF	TGTGCCAGCAGGGGGGGAATACCCACTGAAGCTTTCTTT
-	-	TRBJ2-7	TRBV5-1	CASSLGAQGSYEQYF	TGCGCCAGCAGCTTGGGAGCTCAGGGGTCCTACGAGCAGTACTTC
-	-	TRBJ2-7	TRBV7-9	CASGGSLHYEQYF	TGTGCCAGCGGGGGCTCCCTTCACTACGAGCAGTACTTC
-	-	TRBJ1-5	TRBV18	CASSPRSGSWSNQPQHF	TGTGCCAGCTCGCCCCGGTCGGGAAGTTGGAGCAATCAGCCCCAGCATTTT
-	TRBD2	TRBJ2-7	TRBV6-6	CASSYAGDEQYF	TGTGCCAGCAGTTACGCGGGGGACGAGCAGTACTTC
-	TRBD2	TRBJ2-1	TRBV28	CASSSSRGDLNEQFF	TGTGCCAGCAGCTCCTCGCGGGGGGACCTCAATGAGCAGTTCTTC
-	TRBD1	TRBJ2-3	TRBV25-1	CASREGAGGPDTQYF	TGTGCCAGCAGAGAAGGGGCAGGGGGCCCAGATACGCAGTATTTT
once	-	TRBJ2-7	TRBV5-4	CASSLRGYEQYF	TGTGCCAGCAGCTTGAGGGGGTACGAGCAGTACTTC
-	TRBD2	TRBJ2-2	TRBV7-9	CASRQTSGRDSGELFF	TGTGCCAGCCGACAAACTAGCGGGAGGGATTCCGGGGAGCTGTTTTTT
few	TRBD1	TRBJ2-2	TRBV2	CASRGGQGAVGNTGELFF	TGTGCCAGCAGGGGCGGACAGGGGGCCGTGGGAAACACCGGGGAGCTGTTTTTT
-	-	TRBJ2-5	TRBV5-1	CASSSPAVPETQYF	TGCGCCAGCAGCTCCCCAGCGGTACCAGAGACCCAGTACTTC
-	-	TRBJ1-1	TRBV19	CASSPMGAGTEAFF	TGTGCCAGTAGTCCCATGGGGGCCGGCACTGAAGCTTTCTTT